These T cell receptor beta chains were read from a single sample in a study of regulatory T cells in long-lasting Graves disease. TCRdb re-derived calls from the multiplex PCR reads in MiXCR, one entry per CDR3 protein. The table records about 500,000 distinct CDR3 sequences, 15% to 20% of them present only once. The same specimen was also included in a second study, on T cells in Graves' hyperthyroidism and ophthalmopathy.

Sample: peripheral blood mononuclear cells (PBMCs), taken at new diagnosis, from a patient treated with antithyroid drugs. The receptors were gathered from a man aged 35-49 years with Graves disease. The CDR3 runs from the conserved cysteine through the conserved F or W. Each record gives: CDR3 protein, clone size, V gene. Where a row states a size, it is once, few, many or the class of an expanded clone; other rows omit it.

CDR3 protein: CATRKGAYIQYF
clone size: many
V gene: TRBV28

CDR3 protein: CSAAGTSGRITDTQYF
clone size: .
V gene: TRBV20-1

CDR3 protein: CASSYSLVSYEQYF
clone size: .
V gene: TRBV6-5

CDR3 protein: CASSKGTALDEQFF
clone size: .
V gene: TRBV19

CDR3 protein: CASSFPQENEQFF
clone size: many
V gene: TRBV27

CDR3 protein: CATSESGPNNEQFF
clone size: many
V gene: TRBV24-1

CDR3 protein: CASSLPDNSPLHF
clone size: few
V gene: TRBV7-8

CDR3 protein: CATSDFSLAETQYF
clone size: .
V gene: TRBV24-1

CDR3 protein: CASSPRGLMDYGYTF
clone size: many
V gene: TRBV12-3/TRBV12-4

CDR3 protein: CASSTGFAGANVLTF
clone size: .
V gene: TRBV5-1

CDR3 protein: CATSDKGISSYEQYF
clone size: few
V gene: TRBV6-1

CDR3 protein: CASSPRTGQGPLAKNIQYF
clone size: .
V gene: TRBV3-1

CDR3 protein: CASSLSIITTGELFF
clone size: .
V gene: TRBV5-1

CDR3 protein: CASSFQTAETQYF
clone size: many
V gene: TRBV7-2

CDR3 protein: CASSGLGVTEAFF
clone size: .
V gene: TRBV28

CDR3 protein: CASSQQGTYTEAFF
clone size: many
V gene: TRBV28

CDR3 protein: CASSSPWDGSSYEQYF
clone size: many
V gene: TRBV28

CDR3 protein: CASSRRGSSGNTIYF
clone size: few
V gene: TRBV7-6

CDR3 protein: CASRGLAGGSNEQFF
clone size: few
V gene: TRBV7-2

CDR3 protein: CASSDRDAGANVLTF
clone size: few
V gene: TRBV10-2

CDR3 protein: CSASPLAGATYEQYF
clone size: many
V gene: TRBV20-1

CDR3 protein: CSVDDRRRSGPPRNTEAFF
clone size: many
V gene: TRBV29-1

CDR3 protein: CASRVRTPNTGELFF
clone size: few
V gene: TRBV19

CDR3 protein: CASSFRLAASYEQYF
clone size: many
V gene: TRBV5-1

CDR3 protein: CASSLGSSGTPPYNEQFF
clone size: many
V gene: TRBV12-3/TRBV12-4

CDR3 protein: CASSYPSGRARNEQFF
clone size: few
V gene: TRBV6-2/TRBV6-3

CDR3 protein: CSVGLYTEAFF
clone size: many
V gene: TRBV29-1

CDR3 protein: CASSLFPGVQETQYF
clone size: many
V gene: TRBV3-1

CDR3 protein: CASSLYAGGSSYEQYF
clone size: many
V gene: TRBV7-9

CDR3 protein: CASTSRGRGQPQHF
clone size: .
V gene: TRBV24-1

CDR3 protein: CASSLDGGQGTDTQYF
clone size: many
V gene: TRBV7-2